Following are 11 T cell receptor beta chains from one sample sequenced in a study of blood T cell repertoires in COVID-19. TCRdb keeps only in-frame clones here, not all; method: immunoSEQ multiplex PCR. The sample lists 350,000 to 500,000 clones, roughly 84% seen once, with less than 1.5% in the top ten. The source material was PBMCs or T cells enriched from blood (not recorded which). The receptors shown here come from a woman aged 18-29 years who had been exposed to COVID-19.

A single count supports this clone. The genes are TRBV15 and TRBJ1-1; D is uncertain. CDR1 is LNHNV, CDR2 YYDKDF, per germline (reference sequence). This CDR3 comprises 15 residues. The V end was cut by 3 bases, the J end by 0 bases, with 11 bases between. The CDR3 DNA reads TGTGCCACCAGCAGGGCGACTAACGTGAACACTGAAGCTTTCTTT. As protein: CATSRATNVNTEAFF. The entire variable domain, with the rest obtained from reference TRBV15 and TRBJ1-1, is as follows: DAMVIQNPRYQVTQFGKPVTLSCSQTLNHNVMYWYQQKSSQAPKLLFHYYDKDFNNEADTPDNFQSRRPNTSFCFLDIRSPGLGDTAMYLCATSRATNVNTEAFFGQGTRLTVV.

The chain has TRBV19 and TRBJ1-2; D not resolved. Germline assignment: CDR1 LNHDA and CDR2 SQIVND (reference sequence). Trimming removed 8 bases from V and 4 bases from J, with 14 bases in between. This CDR3 comprises 13 residues. The CDR3 DNA follows: TGTGCCAGTGCCTCTGGAGGGCCCTATGGCTACACCTTC. Encoded protein: CASASGGPYGYTF.

This chain links TRBV7-2 with TRBJ2-4, with D maybe TRBD1 (6 bases). Trimming took 5 bases from V and 6 from J, leaving 17 bases between them. This CDR3 is 15 amino acids long. Germline-derived CDR1 and CDR2 are SGHTA and FQGNSA. CDR3 in amino acids: CASSPSGESGNIQYF. For the CDR3, the DNA is TGTGCCAGCAGCCCCTCAGGGGAGAGTGGAAACATTCAGTACTTC.

Worth noting for this clone: Different DNA sequences within this sample yield the same CDR3. This rearrangement joins TRBV4-1 to TRBJ1-1; tentative D call: TRBD1 (5 bases). The CDR3 extends over 15 amino acids. Deletions cut 0 bases from V and 0 bases from J, with 8 bases between. The V gene's germline CDR1 is MGHRA and CDR2 YSYEKL. This CDR3 is CASSQERGMNTEAFF. The CDR3 DNA follows: TGCGCCAGCAGCCAAGAAAGGGGAATGAACACTGAAGCTTTCTTT.

V usage is TRBV11-2 and J usage is TRBJ2-3, with 8 bases lining up with TRBD1. The CDR3 contains 17 residues. Germline loops: CDR1 SGHAT, CDR2 FQNNGV. The trim removed 1 base at V and 6 bases at J, leaving 12 bases unmatched. The CDR3: CASSLGLGQGGADTQYF. DNA for the CDR3: TGTGCCAGCAGCTTAGGTCTCGGACAGGGCGGGGCGGATACGCAGTATTTT.

V and J are TRBV3-1 (or the pseudogene TRBV3-2) and TRBJ2-1; D might be TRBD2 (6 bases). V was trimmed by 6 bases and J by 5 bases, leaving 11 bases between them. The CDR3 spans 13 residues. Looked up from germline, CDR1 is LGHDT and CDR2 is YNNKEL (reference sequence). In DNA, the CDR3 is TGTGCCAGCAGGTCTAGCGCGGACAATGAGCAGTTCTTC. Translation: CASRSSADNEQFF.

V gene TRBV30 combines with J gene TRBJ1-2; D gene ambiguous. Germline CDR1 is GTSNPN and CDR2 is SVGIG (reference sequence). The length of the CDR3 is 12 residues. Trimming removed 3 bases from V and 4 bases from J, with 9 bases in between. CDR3 in DNA: TGTGCCTGGAGCTTACGCGGCTATGGCTACACCTTC. Translated: CAWSLRGYGYTF.

In its sample, this clone was seen once. The chain uses TRBV13 and TRBJ2-1, with 10 bases matching TRBD2. V shed 2 bases, J shed 9 bases, and the junction held 7 bases outside the gene matches. This CDR3 contains 15 residues. Germline values: CDR1 PRHDT, CDR2 FYEKMQ (reference sequence). The DNA of the CDR3 is TGTGCCAGCAGCTTACCCAGCGGGGGGGAGGGTGAGCAGTTCTTC. This gives the protein CASSLPSGGEGEQFF.

For this clone: The same CDR3 can be traced to other DNA sequences in this sample. This chain joins TRBV27 and TRBJ2-3, with TRBD2 matching 8 bases. The length of the CDR3 is 16 residues. Losses at the gene ends were 3 bases for V and 0 bases for J; bases not matched to a gene: 5. Per germline, CDR1 MNHEY and CDR2 SMNVEV (reference sequence). CDR3 coding DNA: TGTGCCAGCAGTTTCTCGGCTAGCGGGAGCACAGATACGCAGTATTTT. Translated: CASSFSASGSTDTQYF.

With regard to this clone: One end of the junction does not line up with germline, which may come from a read error. The chain carries TRBV5-8 and TRBJ2-7; 9 positions match TRBD1. The CDR3 spans 11 residues. Per the germline V gene, CDR1 is SGHTS and CDR2 is YDEGEE. CDR3: CASSLPGQGTF. DNA of the CDR3: TGTGCCAGCAGCTTGCCTGGACAGGGGACCTTC.

Only a few counts were recorded for this clone. This sequence joins TRBV3-1 (or the pseudogene TRBV3-2) and TRBJ2-7; D might be TRBD2 (5 bases). Germline V gene data show CDR1 as LGHDT and CDR2 as YNNKEL (reference sequence). The V and J ends lost 0 bases and 2 bases respectively, with 11 bases between them. The CDR3 contains 15 residues. CDR3 bases: TGTGCCAGCAGCCAAGATTTTTCACTAGCCTACGAGCAGTACTTC. This translates into CASSQDFSLAYEQYF.